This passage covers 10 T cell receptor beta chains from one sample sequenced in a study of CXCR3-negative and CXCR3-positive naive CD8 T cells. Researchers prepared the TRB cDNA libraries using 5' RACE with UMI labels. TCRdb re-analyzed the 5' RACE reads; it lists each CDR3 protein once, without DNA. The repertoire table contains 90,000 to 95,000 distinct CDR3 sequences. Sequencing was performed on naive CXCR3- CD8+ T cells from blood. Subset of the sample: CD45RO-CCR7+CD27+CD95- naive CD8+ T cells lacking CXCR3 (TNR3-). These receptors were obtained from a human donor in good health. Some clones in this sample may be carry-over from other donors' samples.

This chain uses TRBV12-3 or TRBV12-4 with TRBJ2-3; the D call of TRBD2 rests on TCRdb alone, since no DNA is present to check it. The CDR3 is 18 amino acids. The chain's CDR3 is CASSSLAGDINSTDTQYF.

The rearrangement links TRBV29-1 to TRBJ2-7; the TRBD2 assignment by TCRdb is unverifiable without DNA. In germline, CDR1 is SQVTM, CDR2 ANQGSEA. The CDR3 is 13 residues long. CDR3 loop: CSVLLPAGGRQYF.

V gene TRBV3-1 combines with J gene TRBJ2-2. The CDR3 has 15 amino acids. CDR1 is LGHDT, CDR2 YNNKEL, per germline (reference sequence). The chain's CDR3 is CASSHGTFSNGELFF. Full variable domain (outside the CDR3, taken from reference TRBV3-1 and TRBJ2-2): DTAVSQTPKYLVTQMGNDKSIKCEQNLGHDTMYWYKQDSKKFLKIMFSYNNKELIINETVPNRFSPKSPDKAHLNLHINSLELGDSAVYFCASSHGTFSNGELFFGEGSRLTVL.

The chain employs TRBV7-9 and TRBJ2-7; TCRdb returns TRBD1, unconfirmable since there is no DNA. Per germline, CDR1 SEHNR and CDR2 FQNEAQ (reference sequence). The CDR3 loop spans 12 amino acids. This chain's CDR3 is CASSPGRNEQYF.

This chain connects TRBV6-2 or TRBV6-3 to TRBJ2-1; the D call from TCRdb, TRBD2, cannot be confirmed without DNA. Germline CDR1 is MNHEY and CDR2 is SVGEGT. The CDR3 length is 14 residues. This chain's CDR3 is CASRQRGVYNEQFF.

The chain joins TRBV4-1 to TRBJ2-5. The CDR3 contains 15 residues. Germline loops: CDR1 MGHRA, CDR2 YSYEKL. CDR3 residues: CASSQEGLAQETQYF.

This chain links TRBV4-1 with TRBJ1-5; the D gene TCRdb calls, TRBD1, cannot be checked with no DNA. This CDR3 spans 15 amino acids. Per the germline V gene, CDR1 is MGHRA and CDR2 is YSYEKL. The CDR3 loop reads CASSQVTPGNQPQHF.

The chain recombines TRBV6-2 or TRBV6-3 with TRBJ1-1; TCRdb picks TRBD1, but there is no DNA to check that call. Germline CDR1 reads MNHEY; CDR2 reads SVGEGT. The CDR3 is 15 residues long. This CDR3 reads CASSHLPAVQVGAFF.

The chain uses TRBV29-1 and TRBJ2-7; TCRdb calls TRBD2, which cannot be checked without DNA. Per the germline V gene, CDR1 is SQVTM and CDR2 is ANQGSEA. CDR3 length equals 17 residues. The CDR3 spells CSVVASGSPSSSYEQYF.

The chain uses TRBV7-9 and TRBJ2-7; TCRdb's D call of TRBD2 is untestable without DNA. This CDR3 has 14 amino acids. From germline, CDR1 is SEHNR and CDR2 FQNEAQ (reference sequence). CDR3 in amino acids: CASRLNLGLDEQYF.